The 26 T cell receptor beta chains presented below share a single source sample, sequenced in a study of blood T cells in healthy people across ages. With a J-beta primer mix and a sample-barcoded 5' primer, a second PCR ran about 6 to 11 cycles. TCRdb re-derived calls from the 5' RACE reads in MiXCR, one entry per CDR3 protein. The sample includes 660,000 or so distinct CDR3 sequences, approximately 50% seen only once; the top ten take approximately 40%. Material for sequencing was blood. The origin of the receptors is a man aged 55 to 70 in good health.

The chain combines TRBV2 with TRBJ1-2; TRBD1 matches 7 bases. Germline V gene lookup returns CDR1 SNHLY and CDR2 FYNNEI. The V and J ends lost 4 bases and 8 bases, in that order; junction bases with no gene match: 7. The CDR3 is made up of 13 amino acids. The CDR3 loop reads CASSVGQARGYTF. The CDR3 DNA is TGTGCCAGCAGTGTAGGACAGGCACGGGGCTACACCTTC.

The gene calls are TRBV4-1 and TRBJ1-1; D remains ambiguous. Deletions cut 1 base from V and 0 bases from J, with 9 bases between. The CDR3 covers 15 residues. Germline assignment: CDR1 MGHRA and CDR2 YSYEKL. The CDR3 DNA is TGCGCCAGCAGCCAAGCGCTCATATTGAACACTGAAGCTTTCTTT. It yields the protein CASSQALILNTEAFF.

The chain is built from TRBV5-5 and TRBJ2-5; D is possibly TRBD1 or TRBD2 (6 bases each). The CDR3 is 15 amino acids. Germline-derived CDR1 and CDR2 are SGHKS and YYEKEE (reference sequence). Trimming removed 5 bases at V and 2 bases at J, with 16 bases between. The CDR3 DNA is TGTGCCAGCAGTCCGACCGGGGGCCAACAAGAGACCCAGTACTTC. Translated: CASSPTGGQQETQYF.

V gene TRBV3-1 combines with J gene TRBJ2-5, with 7 bases matching TRBD2. Germline CDR1 is LGHDT and CDR2 is YNNKEL (reference sequence). The junction had 9 bases not matched to a gene; V was cut back by 11 bases and J by 3 bases. This CDR3 region has 13 residues. CDR3 sequence: CACNSGWEETQYF. As DNA, the CDR3 is TGTGCCTGCAATAGCGGGTGGGAAGAGACCCAGTACTTC.

This clonotype was counted between two and nine times. In DNA form, the CDR3 reads TGTGCCAGTTCTCGAATCTATGGCTACACCTTC. This translates into CASSRIYGYTF. The chain is built from TRBV2 and TRBJ1-2; D ambiguous. Trimming removed 9 bases from V and 4 bases from J, with 9 bases in between. The CDR3 has 11 amino acids. Germline V gives CDR1 SNHLY, CDR2 FYNNEI.

J is TRBJ2-5 and V is TRBV11-2; 7 nucleotides match TRBD2. The CDR3 totals 15 residues. Germline V CDR1 and CDR2: SGHAT, FQNNGV. V shed 7 bases and J 5 bases; nucleotides not matched to a gene: 13. CDR3 sequence (DNA): TGTGCCAGCACCCCTTTCGGCAGGGAGGGGGAGACCCAGTACTTC. Its translation: CASTPFGREGETQYF. Based on the CDR3 plus reference TRBV11-2 and TRBJ2-5, the full variable domain is EAGVAQSPRYKIIEKRQSVAFWCNPISGHATLYWYQQILGQGPKLLIQFQNNGVVDDSQLPKDRFSAERLKGVDSTLKIQPAKLEDSAVYLCASTPFGREGETQYFGPGTRLLVL.

Only a few counts were recorded for this clonotype. This rearrangement joins TRBV6-4 to TRBJ2-1; 9 positions match TRBD2. CDR1 and CDR2 from the germline V gene are MRHNA and SNTAGT. This CDR3 spans 17 amino acids. Trimming cost V 2 bases and J 5 bases; bases outside gene matches: 10. CDR3 bases: TGTGCCAGCAGTGACCTCTGCGGTAGCGGGGGAGACAATGAGCAGTTCTTC. This gives the protein CASSDLCGSGGDNEQFF.

This clonotype was observed a handful of times. The chain employs TRBV24-1 and TRBJ2-5, with D unresolved. Germline V gene lookup returns CDR1 KGHDR and CDR2 SFDVKD. V lost 3 bases and J lost 2, with 6 bases in between. The CDR3 is 13 residues long. CDR3 in amino acids: CATSDPIQETQYF. The CDR3 bases are TGTGCCACCAGTGATCCCATTCAAGAGACCCAGTACTTC.

This clonotype has more than one count but fewer than ten. J is TRBJ2-5 and V is TRBV20-1, with 10 bases lining up with TRBD2. Germline CDR1 reads DFQATT; CDR2 reads SNEGSKA (reference sequence). Trimming removed 3 bases from V and 7 bases from J; junction bases left unmatched: 8. The CDR3 contains 14 residues. The CDR3 reads CSARASGGGWTQYF. CDR3 sequence (DNA): TGCAGTGCTAGGGCCAGCGGGGGGGGATGGACCCAGTACTTC.

This clonotype came up a few times. V and J are TRBV5-1 and TRBJ2-5; no clear D gene. The CDR3 consists of 13 residues. CDR1 and CDR2 (germline): SGHRS, YFSETQ. V was cut by 4 bases and J by 4 bases, with 11 bases left in between. The CDR3, as DNA: TGCGCCAGCAGCCAGGCAGCACGAGAGACCCAGTACTTC. Translating gives CASSQAARETQYF.

This chain links TRBV9 with TRBJ1-4; TRBD1 matches at 7 bases. The CDR3 extends over 15 amino acids. Trimming cost V 0 bases and J 8 bases; bases outside gene matches: 7. The germline CDR1 and CDR2 sequences are SGDLS and YYNGEE. The DNA of the CDR3 is TGTGCCAGCAGCGTAGGAGGGGACAGATGGGAAAAACTGTTTTTT. The encoded protein is CASSVGGDRWEKLFF.

V and J are TRBV29-1 and TRBJ2-1; 10 bases fit TRBD1. Germline V CDR1 and CDR2: SQVTM, ANQGSEA. The CDR3 has 14 amino acids. V lost 7 bases to trimming and J lost 9 bases; unmatched junction nucleotides: 12. The CDR3 bases are TGCAGCGCCCCGGGACAGGGGATTATTAGTGAGCAGTTCTTC. Its protein product is CSAPGQGIISEQFF.

This clonotype was recorded only once. This chain links TRBV4-1 with TRBJ1-2; TRBD1 aligns across 10 bases. CDR3 length: 18 amino acids. Germline values: CDR1 MGHRA, CDR2 YSYEKL. The V gene end was trimmed by 0 bases and the J gene end by 7 bases; junction bases not matched to a gene: 14. CDR3 residues: CASSQDLDRQGAGGGYTF. The CDR3, as DNA: TGCGCCAGCAGCCAAGATCTGGACCGACAGGGGGCCGGGGGTGGCTACACCTTC.

The chain links TRBV5-1 to TRBJ1-2; D perhaps matches TRBD1 (5 bases). Trimming pared 0 bases from V and 8 bases from J, leaving 14 bases between. The V gene's germline CDR1 is SGHRS and CDR2 YFSETQ. The CDR3 runs to 14 residues. In DNA, the CDR3 is TGCGCCAGCAGCTTGGGTCAGGGATCGAACGGCTACACCTTC. It specifies CASSLGQGSNGYTF.

Regarding this clonotype: A much larger clonotype is one base distant, so this may be a read error. The CDR3 region has the DNA TGCACCAGCAGCCAGTACGGGACAGCTCAAGAGACCCAGTACTTC. Translating it yields CTSSQYGTAQETQYF. The chain employs TRBV4-1 and TRBJ2-5, with TRBD1 matching 7 bases. The CDR3 sequence is 15 residues long. Germline CDR1 reads MGHRA; CDR2 reads YSYEKL.

The CDR3: CATSRIQETQYF. The CDR3 region has the DNA TGTGCCACCAGCAGAATCCAAGAGACCCAGTACTTC. The rearrangement joins TRBV15 to TRBJ2-5, with no clear D. In germline, CDR1 is LNHNV, CDR2 YYDKDF (reference sequence). Trimming removed 2 bases from V and 1 base from J, with 2 bases in between. The CDR3 is 12 residues long.

This clonotype was found once. The rearrangement joins TRBV12-3 or TRBV12-4 to TRBJ2-1; the D gene is possibly TRBD1 (7 bases). V was cut by 7 bases and J by 10 bases, with 17 bases left in between. The CDR3 is made up of 13 amino acids. CDR3: CASTEGAREEQFF. CDR3 sequence (DNA): TGTGCCAGCACGGAGGGGGCCAGAGAGGAGCAGTTCTTC.

This clonotype was found a few times. V is TRBV28 and J is TRBJ2-1; D is possibly TRBD2 (5 bases). This CDR3 region has 13 residues. Per germline, CDR1 MDHEN and CDR2 SYDVKM. V was trimmed by 10 bases and J by 2 bases, leaving 12 bases between them. The CDR3 nucleotides are TGTGCCACCCGGGATTACACCTACAATGAGCAGTTCTTC. Its translation is CATRDYTYNEQFF. Variable domain in full (rest from reference TRBV28 and TRBJ2-1): DVKVTQSSRYLVKRTGEKVFLECVQDMDHENMFWYRQDPGLGLRLIYFSYDVKMKEKGDIPEGYSVSREKKERFSLILESASTNQTSMYLCATRDYTYNEQFFGPGTRLTVL.

The CDR3 here is CASSPRLGPPEQYF. As DNA, the CDR3 is TGTGCCAGCAGCCCCCGACTGGGACCACCCGAGCAGTACTTC. This chain connects TRBV7-2 to TRBJ2-7, with D perhaps assigned TRBD1 or TRBD2 (5 bases each). V shed 5 bases and J shed 6 bases, with 17 bases lying between them. Germline loops: CDR1 SGHTA, CDR2 FQGNSA. The CDR3 loop spans 14 amino acids.

The chain combines TRBV4-2 with TRBJ2-2, with a weak D call TRBD1 (5 bases). This CDR3 comprises 15 residues. V dropped 0 bases and J dropped 6 bases, with 11 bases sitting between them. The V gene's germline CDR1 is LGHNA and CDR2 YNFKEQ. CDR3 in amino acids: CASSQEPSGPGELFF. CDR3 DNA: TGTGCCAGCAGCCAAGAGCCTTCAGGGCCCGGGGAGCTGTTTTTT.

The rearrangement joins TRBV12-3 or TRBV12-4 to TRBJ1-4, with D possibly TRBD1 on 5 matching bases. V lost 6 bases and J 10 bases, leaving 15 bases between the germline ends. This CDR3 has 13 residues. CDR3 in amino acids: CASRCLVRGKLFF. The CDR3 DNA is TGTGCCAGCAGATGCCTTGTAAGGGGAAAACTGTTTTTT.

Only one count was recorded for this clonotype. The chain uses TRBV6-5 and TRBJ2-1, with D perhaps matching TRBD2 (6 bases). The DNA end lines up better with TRBJ2-7; the J call may be wrong. The CDR3 spans 20 residues. Germline V lookup: CDR1 MNHEY, CDR2 SVGAGI. CDR3 coding DNA: TGTGCCAGCAGTTACACCTCCTGGAGGGGCAGCACCCTATCCTACAATGAGCAGTACTTC. Protein: CASSYTSWRGSTLSYNEQYF.

In its sample, this clonotype was seen once. V usage is TRBV6-1 and J usage is TRBJ2-3; D perhaps matches TRBD1 (6 bases). CDR1 and CDR2 from the germline V gene are MNHNS and SASEGT. This CDR3 contains 13 residues. The V and J ends lost 6 bases and 7 bases respectively, with 14 bases between them. CDR3 sequence reads: CASRSDSGNTQYF. CDR3 nucleotides: TGTGCCAGCAGGTCGGACAGTGGAAATACGCAGTATTTT.

The chain uses TRBV6-1 and TRBJ1-2; D unclear. The CDR3 is 12 residues long. Per the germline V gene, CDR1 is MNHNS and CDR2 is SASEGT. The ends were cut back, 2 bases at V and 3 bases at J, with 4 bases in the middle. The CDR3 DNA is TGTGCCAGCAGTGAATCGTACTATGGCTACACCTTC. Amino acids: CASSESYYGYTF.

This clonotype was seen a handful of times. In nucleotides, the CDR3 is TGCAGTGCTAGCGCCTCGGACAGCCCAATCTACGAGCAGTACTTC. Its protein product is CSASASDSPIYEQYF. The chain employs TRBV20-1 and TRBJ2-4, with D possibly matching TRBD1 (6 bases). The closer fit of TRBJ2-7 to the DNA end suggests the J call may be wrong. Germline loops: CDR1 DFQATT, CDR2 SNEGSKA (reference sequence). This CDR3 has 15 residues.

J is TRBJ2-3 and V is TRBV5-1; D may be TRBD1 or TRBD2 (6 bases each). Germline V gene lookup returns CDR1 SGHRS and CDR2 YFSETQ. V lost 2 bases to trimming and J lost 0 bases, with 13 bases between them. This CDR3 region has 16 residues. The CDR3 protein is CASSFWGATSTDTQYF. CDR3 DNA sequence: TGCGCCAGCAGCTTCTGGGGGGCCACCAGCACAGATACGCAGTATTTT.